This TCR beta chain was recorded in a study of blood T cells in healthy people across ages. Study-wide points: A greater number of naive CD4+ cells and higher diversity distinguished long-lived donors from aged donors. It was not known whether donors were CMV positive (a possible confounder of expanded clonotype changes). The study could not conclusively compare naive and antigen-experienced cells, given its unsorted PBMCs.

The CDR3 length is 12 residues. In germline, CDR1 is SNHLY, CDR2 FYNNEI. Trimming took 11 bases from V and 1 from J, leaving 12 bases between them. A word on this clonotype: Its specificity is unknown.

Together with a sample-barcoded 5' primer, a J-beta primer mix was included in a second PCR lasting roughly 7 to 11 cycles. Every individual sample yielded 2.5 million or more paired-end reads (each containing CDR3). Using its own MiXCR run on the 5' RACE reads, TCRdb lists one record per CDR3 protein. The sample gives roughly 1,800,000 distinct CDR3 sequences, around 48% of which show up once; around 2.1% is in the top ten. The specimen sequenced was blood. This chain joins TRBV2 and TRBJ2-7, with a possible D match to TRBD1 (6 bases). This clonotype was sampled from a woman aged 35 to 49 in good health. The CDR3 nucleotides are TGTGCCGCAAGGACAGAATCCTACGAGCAGTACTTC. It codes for CAARTESYEQYF.